The clone carrying this T cell receptor beta chain was seen a single time. Its cognate antigen is unknown. Single viable CD3+CD4+CD8-CD45RO+ cells were sorted as the memory CD4+ T cells. This record belongs to a study of memory CD4+ T cells and cytomegalovirus serostatus. The CDR3 has 15 amino acids. The germline V gene encodes CDR1 SGHNT and CDR2 YYREEE (reference sequence). Trimming pared 4 bases from V and 0 bases from J, leaving 14 bases between. Study findings and constraints: 67 of 164 known CMV-associated TCRbeta sequences appeared in CD4+ memory.

The data were produced by immunoSEQ multiplex PCR, yet TCRdb's version contains in-frame clones alone and is incomplete. The repertoire holds tens of thousands of clones, with about 80% as singletons. The specimen was memory CD4+ T cells from blood. This sequence originates from an adult in good health and CMV-seronegative. The chain links TRBV5-4 to TRBJ2-7; weak D call: TRBD1 (5 bases). The CDR3 is CASSGVWGGSYEQYF. CDR3 in DNA: TGTGCCAGCAGCGGGGTCTGGGGCGGCTCCTACGAGCAGTACTTC.